What follows is one TCR beta chain and its context. The sample is drawn from a study of blood T cell repertoires in COVID-19. Clones were sequenced by immunoSEQ multiplex PCR, and TCRdb holds only the in-frame ones, with some missing. The table lists about 330,000 clones, around 89% of them singletons, with around 6.6% in the top ten. Germline-derived CDR1 and CDR2 are SGHAT and FQNNGV. The CDR3 is 12 amino acids. Trimming pared 1 base from V and 3 bases from J, leaving 4 bases between. Input material: peripheral blood. The rearrangement uses TRBV11-2 and TRBJ2-7; D not resolved. This sequence was found in a young man who had recovered from COVID-19. The CDR3 DNA reads as TGTGCCAGCAGCTTAGCCAGCTACGAGCAGTACTTC. Translating it yields CASSLASYEQYF.